This is a list of T cell receptor beta chains from one sample in a study of liver allograft versus peripheral blood T cells. MiXCR, run by TCRdb on the reads, gives a single entry per CDR3 protein. The sample lists 4,000 or so distinct CDR3 sequences; about a sixth were seen once. The receptors originated from a human patient who had a liver transplant. Some of these T cells may belong to the graft donor. CDR3s include the opening cysteine and the closing phenylalanine or tryptophan. Fields, in order: J gene, clone size, V gene, D gene, CDR3 DNA, CDR3 protein. The D gene is left open where the match is weak. For some rows the clone size is stated as once, few or many, or as a class when expanded; others skip it.

J: TRBJ2-7
size: many
V: TRBV5-6
D: NA
DNA: TGTGCCAGCAGCTTGGCAGCGGGTTACGAGCAGTACTTC
CDR3: CASSLAAGYEQYF

J: TRBJ2-3
size: few
V: TRBV6-6
D: NA
DNA: TGTGCCAGCAGTTACCTGTGGGACACAGATACGCAGTATTTT
CDR3: CASSYLWDTDTQYF

J: TRBJ2-7
size: many
V: TRBV28
D: NA
DNA: TGTGCCAGCAGGGGGGGGTGGGACAGCTCCTACGAGCAGTACTTC
CDR3: CASRGGWDSSYEQYF

J: TRBJ1-2
size: medium-sized
V: TRBV30
D: NA
DNA: TGTGCCTGGAGTGAAACCGGGACCTATGGCTACACCTTC
CDR3: CAWSETGTYGYTF

J: TRBJ1-2
size: medium-sized
V: TRBV20-1
D: NA
DNA: TGCAGTGCTAGCCTGGAGGTGGACTATGGCTACACCTTC
CDR3: CSASLEVDYGYTF

J: TRBJ2-1
size: medium-sized
V: TRBV27
D: NA
DNA: TGTGCCAGCAGTTTATCGGCCTACAATGAGCAGTTCTTC
CDR3: CASSLSAYNEQFF

J: TRBJ1-1
size: NA
V: TRBV28
D: NA
DNA: TGTGCCAGCAGTTTAGTATCCGACTTGAACACTGAAGCTTTCTTT
CDR3: CASSLVSDLNTEAFF

J: TRBJ2-6
size: few
V: TRBV3-1
D: NA
DNA: TGTGCCAGCAGCCAAGATGGGCGCTCTGGGGCCAACGTCCTGACTTTC
CDR3: CASSQDGRSGANVLTF

J: TRBJ1-1
size: medium-sized
V: TRBV12-3/TRBV12-4
D: TRBD1
DNA: TGTGCCAGCGCCTTCGGACAGGGGGGCGAAGCTTTCTTT
CDR3: CASAFGQGGEAFF

J: TRBJ2-7
size: medium-sized
V: TRBV7-2
D: TRBD2
DNA: TGTGCCAGCAGCTTAGTAGCGGGGTTCGAGCAGTACTTC
CDR3: CASSLVAGFEQYF

J: TRBJ2-3
size: medium-sized
V: TRBV6-2/TRBV6-3
D: NA
DNA: TGTGCCAGCAGTTGGGAGAGAACTAGCACAGATACGCAGTATTTT
CDR3: CASSWERTSTDTQYF

J: TRBJ2-5
size: many
V: TRBV19
D: TRBD2
DNA: TGTGCCAGTAGTAGACTAGCGGGAGGGCCTGAGACCCAGTACTTC
CDR3: CASSRLAGGPETQYF

J: TRBJ2-7
size: few
V: TRBV19
D: TRBD2
DNA: TGTGCCAGTAGTATTGGGGCGACTAGCGGGAGTTACGAGCAGTACTTC
CDR3: CASSIGATSGSYEQYF

J: TRBJ2-5
size: NA
V: TRBV9
D: NA
DNA: TGTGCCAGCAGACCCGGGGACAACCAAGAGACCCAGTACTTC
CDR3: CASRPGDNQETQYF

J: TRBJ2-7
size: NA
V: TRBV19
D: TRBD2
DNA: TGTGCCAGTAGTATTGGGGCGACTAGCGGGAGTTGCGAGCAGTACTTC
CDR3: CASSIGATSGSCEQYF

J: TRBJ2-1
size: medium-sized
V: TRBV6-1
D: NA
DNA: TGTGCCAGCAGTGAAGCCCTTTGGAGTGGGGATGAGCAGTTCTTC
CDR3: CASSEALWSGDEQFF

J: TRBJ2-1
size: medium-sized
V: TRBV27
D: TRBD2
DNA: TGTGCCAGCAGCCCTGGACTAGCCCTTAATGAGCAGTTCTTC
CDR3: CASSPGLALNEQFF

J: TRBJ2-2
size: medium-sized
V: TRBV10-3
D: NA
DNA: TGTGCCATCAGTGAGCCGGGACTCCTCGGGGAGCTGTTTTTT
CDR3: CAISEPGLLGELFF

J: TRBJ1-2
size: medium-sized
V: TRBV7-9
D: NA
DNA: TGTGCCAGCAGCCTACCGGCGGCCGGCTATGGCTACACCTTC
CDR3: CASSLPAAGYGYTF

J: TRBJ2-1
size: medium-sized
V: TRBV6-1
D: TRBD2
DNA: TGTGCCAGCAGAGGACTAGCGGGAGTCTCCTACAATGAGCAGTTCTTC
CDR3: CASRGLAGVSYNEQFF

J: TRBJ2-1
size: medium-sized
V: TRBV28
D: TRBD1
DNA: TGTGCCAGCAGGACGGACAGGGAGCTCTCGTATGGTGAGCAGTTCTTC
CDR3: CASRTDRELSYGEQFF

J: TRBJ1-1
size: few
V: TRBV20-1
D: NA
DNA: TGCAGTGCTACCGATCCAGTGGGGACTGAAGCTTTCTTT
CDR3: CSATDPVGTEAFF